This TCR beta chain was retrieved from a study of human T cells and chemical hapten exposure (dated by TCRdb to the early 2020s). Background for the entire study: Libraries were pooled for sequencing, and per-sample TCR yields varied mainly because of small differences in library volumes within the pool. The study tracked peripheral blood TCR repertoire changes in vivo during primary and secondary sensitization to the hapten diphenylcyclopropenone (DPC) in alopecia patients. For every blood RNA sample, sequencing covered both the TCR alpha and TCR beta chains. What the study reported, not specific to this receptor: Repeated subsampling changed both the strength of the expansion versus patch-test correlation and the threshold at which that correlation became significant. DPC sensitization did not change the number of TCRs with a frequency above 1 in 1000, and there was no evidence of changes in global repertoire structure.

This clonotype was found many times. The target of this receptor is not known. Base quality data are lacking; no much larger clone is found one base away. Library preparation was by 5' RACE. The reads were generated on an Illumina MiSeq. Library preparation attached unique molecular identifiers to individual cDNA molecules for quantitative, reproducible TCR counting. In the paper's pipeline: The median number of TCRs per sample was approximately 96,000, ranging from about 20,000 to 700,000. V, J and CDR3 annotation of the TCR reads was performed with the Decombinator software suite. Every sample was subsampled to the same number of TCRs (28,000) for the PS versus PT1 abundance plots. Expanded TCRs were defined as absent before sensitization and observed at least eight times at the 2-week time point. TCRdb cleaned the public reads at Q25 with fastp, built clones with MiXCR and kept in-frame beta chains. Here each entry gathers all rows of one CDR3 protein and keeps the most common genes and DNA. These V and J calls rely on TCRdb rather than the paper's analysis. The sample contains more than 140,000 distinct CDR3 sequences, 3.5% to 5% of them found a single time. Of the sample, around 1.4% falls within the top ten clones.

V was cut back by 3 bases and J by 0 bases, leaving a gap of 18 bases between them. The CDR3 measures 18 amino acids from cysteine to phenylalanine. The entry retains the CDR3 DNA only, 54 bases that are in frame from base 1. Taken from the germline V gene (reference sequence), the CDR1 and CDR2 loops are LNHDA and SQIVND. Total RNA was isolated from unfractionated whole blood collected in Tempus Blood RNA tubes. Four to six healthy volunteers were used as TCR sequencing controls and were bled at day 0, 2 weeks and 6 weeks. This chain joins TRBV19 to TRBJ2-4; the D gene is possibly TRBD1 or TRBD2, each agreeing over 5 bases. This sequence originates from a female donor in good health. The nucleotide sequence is TGTGCCAGTAGTATCCTCCCCAGGGAGAAAATAGCCAAAAACATTCAGTACTTC. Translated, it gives CASSILPREKIAKNIQYF.